These 2 T cell receptor beta chains share one sample of origin, sequenced in a study of T cell repertoires in cytomegalovirus infection. MiXCR, run by TCRdb on the reads, gives a single entry per CDR3 protein. The sample has approximately 89,000 distinct CDR3 sequences; about 29% are singletons. Their recognized antigens are unknown. Material: CD8+ T cells from cultured PBMCs, obtained from culture after CMV antigen stimulation. The source is a human donor in good health (CMV status not recorded). Some clones in this sample may be carry-over from other donors' samples.

The V gene is TRBV29-1, the J gene TRBJ1-1, with D maybe TRBD1 (6 bases). Germline-derived CDR1 and CDR2 are SQVTM and ANQGSEA. Trimming removed 6 bases at V and 6 bases at J, with 17 bases between. This CDR3 region has 13 residues. In DNA form, the CDR3 reads TGCAGCGTAGCTCTGGGGGGCGCGGCTGAAGCTTTCTTT. Its translation: CSVALGGAAEAFF.

This clonotype has a count of ten or more. The chain carries TRBV7-2 and TRBJ2-7, with D unclear. V was trimmed by 9 bases and J by 3 bases, leaving 15 bases between them. The germline V gene encodes CDR1 SGHTA and CDR2 FQGNSA. This CDR3 is 13 amino acids long. The CDR3 sequence is CASRAETSYEQYF. CDR3 DNA sequence: TGTGCCAGTCGGGCGGAGACGAGCTACGAGCAGTACTTC.